The entry that follows covers one TCR beta chain sequence. Its target is not known. For the second PCR, which ran for about 6 to 11 cycles, a sample-barcoded 5' primer and a J-beta primer mix were used. TCRdb reprocessed the 5' RACE reads via MiXCR and lists one record per CDR3 protein. The sample has about 1.4 million distinct CDR3 sequences, approximately 59% seen once; the top ten hold 5% to 7%. The data stem from a study of blood T cells in healthy people across ages. Study observations and caveats: Total diversity from one million sequenced T cells was likely underestimated. Older age coincided with a roughly linear decline in TCR beta diversity per million T cells.

The CDR3 is 14 amino acids. CDR1 and CDR2 from the germline V gene are GTSNPN and SVGIG (reference sequence). With 2 bases clipped from V and 5 bases from J, the junction kept 7 bases outside the gene matches. The chain employs TRBV30 and TRBJ1-2; 8 bases are shared with TRBD1. Sequencing input: blood. The sequence was collected from a man aged 18 to 29 in good health. The CDR3 coding sequence is TGTGCCTGGAGTCCAGGGGGCCTATCTTATGGCTACACCTTC. The encoded protein is CAWSPGGLSYGYTF.